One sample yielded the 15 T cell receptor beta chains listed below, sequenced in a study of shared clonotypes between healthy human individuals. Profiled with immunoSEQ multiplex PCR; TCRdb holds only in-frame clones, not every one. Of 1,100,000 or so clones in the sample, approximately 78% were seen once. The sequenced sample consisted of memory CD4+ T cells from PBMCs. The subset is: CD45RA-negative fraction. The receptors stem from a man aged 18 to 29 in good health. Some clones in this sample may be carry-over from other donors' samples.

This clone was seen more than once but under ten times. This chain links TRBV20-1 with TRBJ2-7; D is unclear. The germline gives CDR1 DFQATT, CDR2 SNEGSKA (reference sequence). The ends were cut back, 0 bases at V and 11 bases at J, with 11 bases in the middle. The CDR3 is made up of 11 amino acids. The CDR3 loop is CSARDSGWEYF. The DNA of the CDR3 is TGCAGTGCTAGAGATTCCGGGTGGGAGTACTTC.

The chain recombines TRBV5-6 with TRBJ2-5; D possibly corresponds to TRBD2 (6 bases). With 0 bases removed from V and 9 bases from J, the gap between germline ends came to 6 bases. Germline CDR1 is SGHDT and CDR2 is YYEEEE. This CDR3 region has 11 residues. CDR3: CASSLGRAQYF. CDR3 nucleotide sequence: TGTGCCAGCAGCTTGGGGAGGGCCCAGTACTTC. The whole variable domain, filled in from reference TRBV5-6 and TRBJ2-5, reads DAGVTQSPTHLIKTRGQQVTLRCSPKSGHDTVSWYQQALGQGPQFIFQYYEEEERQRGNFPDRFSGHQFPNYSSELNVNALLLGDSALYLCASSLGRAQYFGPGTRLLVL.

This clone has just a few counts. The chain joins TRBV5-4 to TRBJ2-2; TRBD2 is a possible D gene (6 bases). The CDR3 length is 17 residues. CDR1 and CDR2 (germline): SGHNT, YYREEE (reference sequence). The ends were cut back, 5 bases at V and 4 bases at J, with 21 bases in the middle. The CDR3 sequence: CASSSRLGGEGTGELFF. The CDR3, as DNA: TGTGCCAGCAGTTCCCGCCTGGGGGGAGAGGGCACCGGGGAGCTGTTTTTT. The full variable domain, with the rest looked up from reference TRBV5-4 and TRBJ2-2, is ETGVTQSPTHLIKTRGQQVTLRCSSQSGHNTVSWYQQALGQGPQFIFQYYREEENGRGNFPPRFSGLQFPNYSSELNVNALELDDSALYLCASSSRLGGEGTGELFFGEGSRLTVL.

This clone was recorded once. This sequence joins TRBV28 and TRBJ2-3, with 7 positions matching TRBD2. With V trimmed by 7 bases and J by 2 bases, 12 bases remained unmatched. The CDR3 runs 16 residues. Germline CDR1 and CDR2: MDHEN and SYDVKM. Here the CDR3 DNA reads TGTGCCAGCACCGCGGGAGACCGAGCCCCCACAGATACGCAGTATTTT. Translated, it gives CASTAGDRAPTDTQYF.

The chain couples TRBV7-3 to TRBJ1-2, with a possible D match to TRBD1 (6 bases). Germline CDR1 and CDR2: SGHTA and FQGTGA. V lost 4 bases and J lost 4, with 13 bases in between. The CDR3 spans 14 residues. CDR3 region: CASSSEQGFYGYTF. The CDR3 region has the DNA TGTGCCAGCAGCTCTGAACAGGGATTCTATGGCTACACCTTC. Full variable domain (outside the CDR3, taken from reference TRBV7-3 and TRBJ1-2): GAGVSQTPSNKVTEKGKYVELRCDPISGHTALYWYRQSLGQGPEFLIYFQGTGAADDSGLPNDRFFAVRPEGSVSTLKIQRTERGDSAVYLCASSSEQGFYGYTFGSGTRLTVV.

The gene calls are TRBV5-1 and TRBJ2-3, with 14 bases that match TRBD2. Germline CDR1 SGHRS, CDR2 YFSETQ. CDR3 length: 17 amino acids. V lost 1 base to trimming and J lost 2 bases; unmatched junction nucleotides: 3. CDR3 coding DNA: TGCGCCAGCAGCTTGAAGACTAGCGGGAGGGACACAGATACGCAGTATTTT. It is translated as CASSLKTSGRDTDTQYF.

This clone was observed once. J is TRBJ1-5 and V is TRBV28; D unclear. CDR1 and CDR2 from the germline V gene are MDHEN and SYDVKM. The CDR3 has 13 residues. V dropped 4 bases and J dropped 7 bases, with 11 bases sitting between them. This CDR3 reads CASSWLGGQPQHF. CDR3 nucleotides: TGTGCCAGCAGTTGGTTGGGAGGGCAGCCCCAGCATTTT.

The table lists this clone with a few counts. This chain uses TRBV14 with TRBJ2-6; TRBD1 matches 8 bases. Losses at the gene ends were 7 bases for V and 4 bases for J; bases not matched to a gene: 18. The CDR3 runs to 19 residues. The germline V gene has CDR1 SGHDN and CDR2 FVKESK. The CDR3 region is CASKRTQGQVESGANVLTF. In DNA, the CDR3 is TGTGCCAGCAAGAGAACCCAGGGACAGGTAGAGTCAGGGGCCAACGTCCTGACTTTC.

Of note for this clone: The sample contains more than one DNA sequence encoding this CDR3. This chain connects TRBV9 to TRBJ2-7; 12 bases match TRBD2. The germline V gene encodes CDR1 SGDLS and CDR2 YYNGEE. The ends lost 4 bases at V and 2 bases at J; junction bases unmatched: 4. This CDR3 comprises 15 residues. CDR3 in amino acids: CASSPRTSGTYEQYF. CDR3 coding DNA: TGTGCCAGCAGCCCACGGACTAGCGGGACCTACGAGCAGTACTTC.

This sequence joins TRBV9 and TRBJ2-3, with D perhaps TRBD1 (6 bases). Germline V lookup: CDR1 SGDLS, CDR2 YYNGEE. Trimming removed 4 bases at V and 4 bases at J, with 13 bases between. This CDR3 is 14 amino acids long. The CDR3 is CASSIRGQPDTQYF. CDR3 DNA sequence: TGTGCCAGCAGCATACGTGGACAGCCAGATACGCAGTATTTT.

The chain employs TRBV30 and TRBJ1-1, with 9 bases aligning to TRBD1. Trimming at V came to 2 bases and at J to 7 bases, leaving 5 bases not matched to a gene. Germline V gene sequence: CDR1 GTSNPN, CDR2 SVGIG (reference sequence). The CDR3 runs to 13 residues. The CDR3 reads CAWSLGQGLEAFF. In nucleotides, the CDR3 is TGTGCCTGGAGTTTAGGACAGGGGCTTGAAGCTTTCTTT.

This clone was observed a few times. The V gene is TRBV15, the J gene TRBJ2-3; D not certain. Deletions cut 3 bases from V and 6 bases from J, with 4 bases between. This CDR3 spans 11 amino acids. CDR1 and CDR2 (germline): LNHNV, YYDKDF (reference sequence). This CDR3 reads CATSSRDTQYF. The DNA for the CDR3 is TGTGCCACCAGCAGTCGGGATACGCAGTATTTT.

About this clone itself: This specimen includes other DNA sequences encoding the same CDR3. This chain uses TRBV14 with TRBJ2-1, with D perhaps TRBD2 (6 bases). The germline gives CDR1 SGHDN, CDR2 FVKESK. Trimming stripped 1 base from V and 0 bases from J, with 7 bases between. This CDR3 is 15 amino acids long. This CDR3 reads CASSQVGGSYNEQFF. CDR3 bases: TGTGCCAGCAGCCAAGTGGGAGGCTCCTACAATGAGCAGTTCTTC.

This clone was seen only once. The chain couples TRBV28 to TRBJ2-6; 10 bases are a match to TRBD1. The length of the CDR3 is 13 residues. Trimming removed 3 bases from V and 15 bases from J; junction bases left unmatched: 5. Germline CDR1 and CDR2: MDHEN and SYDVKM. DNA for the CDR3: TGTGCCAGCAGTTTGGGGACAGGGGCCGCCCTGACTTTC. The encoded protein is CASSLGTGAALTF.

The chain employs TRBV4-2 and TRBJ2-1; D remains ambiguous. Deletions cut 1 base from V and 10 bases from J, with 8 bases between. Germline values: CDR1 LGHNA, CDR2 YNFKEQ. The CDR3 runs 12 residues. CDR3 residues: CASSQGLGEQFF. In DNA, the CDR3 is TGTGCCAGCAGCCAAGGGCTGGGGGAGCAGTTCTTC.